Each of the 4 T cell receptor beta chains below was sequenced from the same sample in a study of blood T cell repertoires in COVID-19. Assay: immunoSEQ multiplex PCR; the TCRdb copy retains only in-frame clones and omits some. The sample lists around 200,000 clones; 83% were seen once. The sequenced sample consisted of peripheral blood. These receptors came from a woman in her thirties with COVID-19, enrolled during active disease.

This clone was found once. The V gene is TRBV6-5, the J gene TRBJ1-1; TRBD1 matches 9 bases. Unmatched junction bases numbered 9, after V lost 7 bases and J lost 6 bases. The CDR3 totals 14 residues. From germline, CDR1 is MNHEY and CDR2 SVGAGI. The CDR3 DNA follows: TGTGCCAGCAACCTCGGACAGGGGCGGTCTGAAGCTTTCTTT. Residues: CASNLGQGRSEAFF.

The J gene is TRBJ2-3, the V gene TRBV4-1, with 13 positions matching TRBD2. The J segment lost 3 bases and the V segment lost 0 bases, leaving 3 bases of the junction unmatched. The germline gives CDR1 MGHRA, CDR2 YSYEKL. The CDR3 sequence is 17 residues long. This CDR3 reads CASSQEGTSGITDTQYF. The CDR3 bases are TGCGCCAGCAGCCAAGAAGGGACTAGCGGGATTACAGATACGCAGTATTTT.

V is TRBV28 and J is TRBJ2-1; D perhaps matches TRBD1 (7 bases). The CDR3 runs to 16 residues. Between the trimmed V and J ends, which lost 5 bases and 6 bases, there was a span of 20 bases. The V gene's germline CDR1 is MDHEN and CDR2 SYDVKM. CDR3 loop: CASSPQGGILTNEQFF. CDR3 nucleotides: TGTGCCAGCAGTCCCCAGGGGGGTATACTAACCAATGAGCAGTTCTTC. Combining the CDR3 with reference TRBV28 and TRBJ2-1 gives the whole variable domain DVKVTQSSRYLVKRTGEKVFLECVQDMDHENMFWYRQDPGLGLRLIYFSYDVKMKEKGDIPEGYSVSREKKERFSLILESASTNQTSMYLCASSPQGGILTNEQFFGPGTRLTVL.

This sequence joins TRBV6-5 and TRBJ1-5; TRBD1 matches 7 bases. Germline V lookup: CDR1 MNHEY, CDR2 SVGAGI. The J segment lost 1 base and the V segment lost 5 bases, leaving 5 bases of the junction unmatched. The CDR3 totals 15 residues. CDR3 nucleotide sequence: TGTGCCAGCAGTCAGGACAGGATAAGCAATCAGCCCCAGCATTTT. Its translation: CASSQDRISNQPQHF.